This TCR beta chain appears in the sequencing data of a study of blood T cell repertoires in COVID-19. The overall study: Whether acute or convalescent, the COVID-19 samples came from the United States, Italy and Spain. Sources were T cells, B-cell-depleted T cells, or PBMCs; the material itself was cDNA or gDNA.

Patients of the Seattle cohort, enrolled during active infection, were followed longitudinally. Authors' analysis steps: Quantification of nucleated cells was approximated via reference gene primer amplification. The repertoire was sequenced with immunoSEQ multiplex PCR; TCRdb's copy has only in-frame clones and lacks some. V, J and clone size were drawn from that table, and D and trimming were deduced from the DNA. Among under 200,000 clones, 70% to 80% were seen once, and the ten largest hold 8.1%. Germline V gene lookup returns CDR1 MNHEY and CDR2 SVGAGI. This CDR3 has 13 residues. V dropped 7 bases and J dropped 0 bases, with 7 bases sitting between them.

The sequenced material came from peripheral blood. This clonotype was obtained from a woman aged 60-75 years with COVID-19, enrolled during active disease. The chain has TRBV6-5 and TRBJ1-5; TRBD1 might be the D (5 bases). The CDR3 bases are TGTGCCAGCAAGGGGCTTAGCAATCAGCCCCAGCATTTT. Translation gives CASKGLSNQPQHF.